The clone carrying this T cell receptor beta chain occurred a few times. Its antigen is not identified. Profiled with immunoSEQ multiplex PCR; TCRdb holds only in-frame clones, not every one. The sample records 260,000 or so clones, 85% to 90% being singletons. The entry originates in a study of cytomegalovirus exposure and HLA in healthy donors. Study-level information: A later analysis reported the 100 to 150 validation repertoires used the same platform as the approximately 660 first-cohort repertoires.

The V gene's germline CDR1 is SGHTA and CDR2 FQGTGA. CDR3 size: 15 residues. V was clipped by 5 bases and J by 2 bases, with 12 bases between them. Findings of the study overall: Associated with cytomegalovirus, according to the listing, were 150 to 200 TCR beta chains. Diagnosis of cytomegalovirus status made by the classifier reportedly showed high specificity and sensitivity.

Sequenced input: PBMCs. The rearrangement joins TRBV7-3 to TRBJ2-2, with D maybe TRBD2 (6 bases). This receptor was identified in a woman younger than 35 in good health and CMV-seronegative. CDR3 amino acids: CASSPGGTNTGELFF. CDR3 nucleotides: TGTGCCAGCAGCCCCGGAGGGACCAACACCGGGGAGCTGTTTTTT.